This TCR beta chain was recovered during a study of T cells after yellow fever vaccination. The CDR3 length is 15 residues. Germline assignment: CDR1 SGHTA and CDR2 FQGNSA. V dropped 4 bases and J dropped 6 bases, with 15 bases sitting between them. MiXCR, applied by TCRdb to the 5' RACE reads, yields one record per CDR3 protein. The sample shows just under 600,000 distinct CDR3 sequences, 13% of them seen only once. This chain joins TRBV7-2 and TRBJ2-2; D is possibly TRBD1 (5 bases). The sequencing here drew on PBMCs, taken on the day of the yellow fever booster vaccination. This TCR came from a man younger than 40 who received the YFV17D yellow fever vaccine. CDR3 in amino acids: CASSSRGSNPGELFF. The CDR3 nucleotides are TGTGCCAGCAGCTCTAGGGGATCCAACCCCGGGGAGCTGTTTTTT.